Here is one T cell receptor (beta chain) with its context. The data stem from a study of blood T cell repertoires in COVID-19. Study in general: T cells, B-cell-depleted T cells, or PBMCs provided the cDNA or gDNA that served as material.

Original processing notes: Estimated nucleated cell counts came from reference gene primer amplification. Measured with immunoSEQ multiplex PCR; TCRdb has only the in-frame clones, and not every one. V and J calls and clone size are copied from that table; D and trimming were computed from the DNA. The sample carries under 250,000 clones, 70% to 90% recorded once. The sequence derives from a man aged 45-65 years with COVID-19, enrolled during active disease. The specimen was peripheral blood.

For the CDR3, the DNA is TGTGCCAGCAGCTCCCGGGCGCGGGGACAGGGGGCGAGTAGCAATCAGCCCCAGCATTTT. This encodes CASSSRARGQGASSNQPQHF. The V call is TRBV5-8, the J call TRBJ1-5; 12 bases align to TRBD1. V lost 3 bases and J lost 0; bases outside the gene matches: 13. Germline values: CDR1 SGHTS, CDR2 YDEGEE. This CDR3 region has 20 residues.